This T cell receptor (beta chain) was documented in a study of long-term antiretroviral therapy in people with HIV. Study as a whole: The oldest samples precede the 2015 immediate-ART recommendation by about a decade. Study-level findings and limits: The study found that diversity rose after ART but stayed below transplant donor controls. Every time point showed a repertoire led by clones expanded before ART.

This clone was seen a few times. The target antigen is unknown. The CDR3 is 15 residues long. Germline V gene lookup returns CDR1 SGHTA and CDR2 FQGTGA. V gave up 4 bases and J gave up 0 bases, with 13 bases separating them. At survey level, the immunoSEQ assay was run in its v3.0 version. Sequencing was intended to reach 40,000-50,000 T-cell genomes per sample. Assay: immunoSEQ multiplex PCR; the TCRdb copy retains only in-frame clones and omits some. Of under 30,000 clones listed, roughly nine tenths are singletons. The sample consisted of unsorted PBMCs, taken around 5 years before starting antiretroviral therapy. The chain links TRBV7-3 to TRBJ2-7; the D gene is possibly TRBD2 (6 bases). The TCR originated in a man over 45 with HIV. As DNA, the CDR3 is TGTGCCAGCAGCTACGGACAAGCGGGCTCCTACGAGCAGTACTTC. Amino acids: CASSYGQAGSYEQYF.